The clone carrying this T cell receptor (beta chain) has at least ten counts. Germline CDR1 MDHEN, CDR2 SYDVKM. The CDR3 is made up of 14 amino acids. The trim removed 8 bases at V and 5 bases at J, leaving 6 bases unmatched. This sample is part of a study of T cells in Graves' hyperthyroidism and ophthalmopathy. RNA transcripts served as the template for amplifying TCR beta CDR3 regions. The HTBI primer set served for first-round RT-PCR of the TCR CDR3. One entry per CDR3 protein results from TCRdb running MiXCR on the multiplex PCR reads. Here the sample spans a few hundred thousand distinct CDR3 sequences, around 16% being singletons.

The V gene is TRBV28, the J gene TRBJ2-2; the match to TRBD1 covers 9 bases. Sequenced input: blood. This receptor was taken from a woman in her thirties or forties with Graves' ophthalmopathy. CDR3 nucleotides: TGTGCCAGCCTTGGGACAGGGTATACCGGGGAGCTGTTTTTT. It is translated as CASLGTGYTGELFF.